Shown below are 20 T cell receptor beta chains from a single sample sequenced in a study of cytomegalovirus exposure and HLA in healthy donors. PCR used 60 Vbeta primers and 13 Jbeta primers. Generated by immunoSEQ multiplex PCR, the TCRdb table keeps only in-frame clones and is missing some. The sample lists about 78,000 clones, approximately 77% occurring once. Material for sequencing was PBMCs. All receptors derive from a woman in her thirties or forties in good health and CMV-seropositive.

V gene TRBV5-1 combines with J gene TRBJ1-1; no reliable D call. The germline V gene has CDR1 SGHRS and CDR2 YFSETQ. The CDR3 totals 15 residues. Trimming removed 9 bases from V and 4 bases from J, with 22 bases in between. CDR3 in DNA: TGCGCCACTCGTCTTTATCCCCCGAGTACCACTGAAGCTTTCTTT. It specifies CATRLYPPSTTEAFF.

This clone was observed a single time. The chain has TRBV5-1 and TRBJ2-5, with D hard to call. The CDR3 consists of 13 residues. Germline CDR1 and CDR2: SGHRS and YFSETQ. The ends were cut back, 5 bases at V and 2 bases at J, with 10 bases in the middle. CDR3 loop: CASSRLGQETQYF. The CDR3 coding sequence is TGCGCCAGCAGTCGACTGGGTCAAGAGACCCAGTACTTC. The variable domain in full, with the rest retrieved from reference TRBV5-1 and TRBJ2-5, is KAGVTQTPRYLIKTRGQQVTLSCSPISGHRSVSWYQQTPGQGLQFLFEYFSETQRNKGNFPGRFSGRQFSNSRSEMNVSTLELGDSALYLCASSRLGQETQYFGPGTRLLVL.

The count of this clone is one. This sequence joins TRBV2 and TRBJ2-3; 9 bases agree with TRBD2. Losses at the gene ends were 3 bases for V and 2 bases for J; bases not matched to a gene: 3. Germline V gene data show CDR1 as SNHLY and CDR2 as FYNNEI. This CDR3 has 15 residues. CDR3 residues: CASSDGGGATDTQYF. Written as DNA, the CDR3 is TGTGCCAGCAGTGATGGCGGGGGGGCCACAGATACGCAGTATTTT.

The CDR3 here is CSVDAVGNTEAFF. CDR3 DNA: TGCAGCGTTGACGCGGTGGGGAACACTGAAGCTTTCTTT. The chain joins TRBV29-1 to TRBJ1-1; no reliable D call. Trimming removed 3 bases from V and 1 base from J, with 9 bases in between. The CDR3 contains 13 residues. Germline CDR1 reads SQVTM; CDR2 reads ANQGSEA.

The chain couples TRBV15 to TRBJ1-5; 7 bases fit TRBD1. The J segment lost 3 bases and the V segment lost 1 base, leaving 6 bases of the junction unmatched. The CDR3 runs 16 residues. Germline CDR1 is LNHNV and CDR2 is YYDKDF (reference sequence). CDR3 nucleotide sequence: TGTGCCACCAGCAGAGTCTCAGGGGGAAACAATCAGCCCCAGCATTTT. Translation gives CATSRVSGGNNQPQHF.

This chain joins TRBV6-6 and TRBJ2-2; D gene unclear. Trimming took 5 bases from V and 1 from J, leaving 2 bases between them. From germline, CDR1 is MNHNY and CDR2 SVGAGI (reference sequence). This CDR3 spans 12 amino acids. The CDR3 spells CASSQNTGELFF. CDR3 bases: TGTGCCAGCAGTCAGAACACCGGGGAGCTGTTTTTT.

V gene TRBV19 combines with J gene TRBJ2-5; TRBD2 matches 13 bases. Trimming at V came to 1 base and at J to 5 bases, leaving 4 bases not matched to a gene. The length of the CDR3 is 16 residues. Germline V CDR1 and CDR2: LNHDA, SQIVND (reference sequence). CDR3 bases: TGTGCCAGTAGTATAGTTGGGACTAGCGGGATTGAGACCCAGTACTTC. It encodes CASSIVGTSGIETQYF.

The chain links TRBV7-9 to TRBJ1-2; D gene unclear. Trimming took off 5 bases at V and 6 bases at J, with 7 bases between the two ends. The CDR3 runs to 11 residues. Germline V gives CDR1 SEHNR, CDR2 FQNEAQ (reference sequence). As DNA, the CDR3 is TGTGCCAGCAGCCCACTTAATGGCTACACCTTC. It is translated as CASSPLNGYTF.

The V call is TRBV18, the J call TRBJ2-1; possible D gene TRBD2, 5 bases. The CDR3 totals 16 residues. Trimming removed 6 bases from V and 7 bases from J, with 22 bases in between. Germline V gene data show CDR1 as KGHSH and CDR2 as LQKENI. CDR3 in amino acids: CASSRLQGGPVNEQFF. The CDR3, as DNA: TGTGCCAGCTCTAGACTACAAGGCGGCCCAGTTAATGAGCAGTTCTTC.

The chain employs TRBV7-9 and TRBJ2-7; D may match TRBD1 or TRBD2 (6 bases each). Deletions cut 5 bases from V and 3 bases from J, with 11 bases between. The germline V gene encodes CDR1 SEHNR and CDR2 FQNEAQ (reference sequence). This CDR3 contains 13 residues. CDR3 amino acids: CASSLGGLYEQYF. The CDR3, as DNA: TGTGCCAGCAGCCTAGGGGGACTCTACGAGCAGTACTTC.

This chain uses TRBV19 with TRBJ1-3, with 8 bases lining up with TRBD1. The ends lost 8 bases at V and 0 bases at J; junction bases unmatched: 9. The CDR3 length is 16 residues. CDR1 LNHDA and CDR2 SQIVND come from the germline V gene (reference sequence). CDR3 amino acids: CASSLRQGSSGNTIYF. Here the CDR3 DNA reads TGTGCCAGTTCTCTACGACAGGGGAGCTCTGGAAACACCATATATTTT.

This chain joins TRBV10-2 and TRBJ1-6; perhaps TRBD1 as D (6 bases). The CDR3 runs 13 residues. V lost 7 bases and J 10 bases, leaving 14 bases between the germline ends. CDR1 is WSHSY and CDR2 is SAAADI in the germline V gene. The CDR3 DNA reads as TGCGCCAGCAAAGGGGGAAGTGCCTCACCCCTCCACTTT. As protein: CASKGGSASPLHF.

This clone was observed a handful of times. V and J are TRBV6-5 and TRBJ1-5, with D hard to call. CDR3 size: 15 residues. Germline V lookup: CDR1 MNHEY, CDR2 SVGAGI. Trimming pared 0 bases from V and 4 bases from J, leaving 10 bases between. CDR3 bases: TGTGCCAGCAGTTACTCGAAACAGCAAAATCAGCCCCAGCATTTT. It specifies CASSYSKQQNQPQHF.

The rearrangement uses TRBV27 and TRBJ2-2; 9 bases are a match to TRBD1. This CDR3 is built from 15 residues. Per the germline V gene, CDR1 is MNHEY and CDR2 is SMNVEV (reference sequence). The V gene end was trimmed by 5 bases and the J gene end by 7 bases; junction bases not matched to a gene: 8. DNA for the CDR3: TGTGCCAGCAGTCCCGGACAGGGGAAGGTCGGGGAGCTGTTTTTT. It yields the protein CASSPGQGKVGELFF.

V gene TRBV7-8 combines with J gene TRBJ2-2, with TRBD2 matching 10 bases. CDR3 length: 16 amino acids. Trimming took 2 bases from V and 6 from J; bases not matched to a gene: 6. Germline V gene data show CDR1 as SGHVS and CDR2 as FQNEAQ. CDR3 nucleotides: TGTGCCAGCAGCTTATTGGCTAGCGGGGGTTCCGGGGAGCTGTTTTTT. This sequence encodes CASSLLASGGSGELFF.

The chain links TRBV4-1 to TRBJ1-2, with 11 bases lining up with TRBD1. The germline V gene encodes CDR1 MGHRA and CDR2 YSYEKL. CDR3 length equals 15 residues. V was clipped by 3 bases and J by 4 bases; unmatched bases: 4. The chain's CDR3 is CASSQDRGPSYGYTF. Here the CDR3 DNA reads TGCGCCAGCAGCCAGGACAGGGGGCCCTCCTATGGCTACACCTTC.

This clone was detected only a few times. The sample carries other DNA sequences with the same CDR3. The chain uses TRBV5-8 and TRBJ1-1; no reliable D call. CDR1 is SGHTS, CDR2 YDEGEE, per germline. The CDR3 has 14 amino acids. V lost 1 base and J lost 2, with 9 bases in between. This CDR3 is CASSLMGANTEAFF. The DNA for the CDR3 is TGTGCCAGCAGCTTGATGGGAGCAAACACTGAAGCTTTCTTT.

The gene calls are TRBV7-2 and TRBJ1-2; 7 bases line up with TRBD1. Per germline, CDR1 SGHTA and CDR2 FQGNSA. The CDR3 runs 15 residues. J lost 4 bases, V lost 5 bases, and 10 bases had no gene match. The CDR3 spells CASSTKPQGTYGYTF. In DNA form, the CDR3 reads TGTGCCAGCAGCACCAAACCACAGGGGACCTATGGCTACACCTTC.

The CDR3: CASSLGGTTNEKLFF. The CDR3 bases are TGTGCCAGCAGCCTAGGAGGGACAACTAATGAAAAACTGTTTTTT. The chain recombines TRBV5-6 with TRBJ1-4; D is unresolved. The ends were cut back, 4 bases at V and 0 bases at J, with 10 bases in the middle. The CDR3 runs to 15 residues. Germline lookup yields CDR1 SGHDT and CDR2 YYEEEE.

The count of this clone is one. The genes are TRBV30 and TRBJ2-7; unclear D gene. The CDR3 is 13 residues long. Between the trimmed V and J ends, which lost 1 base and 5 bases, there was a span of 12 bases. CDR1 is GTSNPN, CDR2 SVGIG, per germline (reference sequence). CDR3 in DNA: TGTGCCTGGAGTGACAGTTTTGGTAACGAGCAGTACTTC. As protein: CAWSDSFGNEQYF.